This is a list of T cell receptor beta chains from one sample in a study of tumor-infiltrating lymphocytes in primary liver carcinoma. MiXCR was run by TCRdb on the multiplex PCR reads, yielding one entry per CDR3 protein. This sample carries about 120,000 distinct CDR3 sequences, nearly 70% of them seen once, and the ten largest clones take 8% to 9%. Sequencing was performed on tumor-adjacent normal liver tissue. These receptors all stem from a woman aged 55-70 years with primary liver carcinoma and hepatitis B virus infection. Each CDR3 is given with its conserved first and last residue. The order of the fields is D gene, clone size, J gene, V gene, CDR3 DNA, CDR3 protein. The D gene is left open where the match is weak. Clone size appears in some rows only: once, few, many, or a class for an expanded clone.

d_gene: .
abundance: many
j_gene: TRBJ1-2
v_gene: TRBV7-9
CDR3nt: TGTGCCAGCAGCTTAGCTGATAACTATGGCTACACCTTC
CDR3aa: CASSLADNYGYTF

d_gene: .
abundance: .
j_gene: TRBJ2-5
v_gene: TRBV12-3/TRBV12-4
CDR3nt: TGTGCCGGTAGTCACGGGTTGGGGGAGACCCAGTACTTC
CDR3aa: CAGSHGLGETQYF

d_gene: TRBD2
abundance: .
j_gene: TRBJ2-6
v_gene: TRBV13
CDR3nt: TGTGCCAATAGCTACGTAGCGGGACTCTCTGGGGCCAACGTCCTGACTTTC
CDR3aa: CANSYVAGLSGANVLTF

d_gene: .
abundance: .
j_gene: TRBJ2-7
v_gene: TRBV28
CDR3nt: TGTGCCAGCAGTTTTGCTAGTTCATACGATCAGTACTTC
CDR3aa: CASSFASSYDQYF

d_gene: .
abundance: .
j_gene: TRBJ2-5
v_gene: TRBV10-3
CDR3nt: TGTACCATCAGTGAGTCCCCCATGGAGCGGGCAGAGACCCAGTACTTC
CDR3aa: CTISESPMERAETQYF

d_gene: .
abundance: .
j_gene: TRBJ1-1
v_gene: TRBV12-3/TRBV12-4
CDR3nt: TGTGCCAGCAGTGACGTATGGCCTGAAGCCTTCTTT
CDR3aa: CASSDVWPEAFF

d_gene: .
abundance: .
j_gene: TRBJ2-3
v_gene: TRBV11-2
CDR3nt: TGTGCCGACAGCATAGGAAATCCCCCTGTAACCCCTCAGTATTTT
CDR3aa: CADSIGNPPVTPQYF

d_gene: TRBD1
abundance: .
j_gene: TRBJ2-6
v_gene: TRBV29-1
CDR3nt: TGCAGCGTTAGGGGACAGGGGGGGACCAACTTCCTGACTTTC
CDR3aa: CSVRGQGGTNFLTF

d_gene: .
abundance: .
j_gene: TRBJ2-1
v_gene: TRBV29-1
CDR3nt: TGCAGCGCCGCGACAGGAGTAAGTTCCAATGAGCAGTTCTTC
CDR3aa: CSAATGVSSNEQFF

d_gene: .
abundance: .
j_gene: TRBJ2-1
v_gene: TRBV5-4
CDR3nt: TGTGTCAGCACCCCGAGGGGGGGATCCTACAATGAGCAGTTCTTC
CDR3aa: CVSTPRGGSYNEQFF

d_gene: .
abundance: many
j_gene: TRBJ1-1
v_gene: TRBV29-1
CDR3nt: TGCAGCGTTGGCCCGAGACAGAGCCTGAACACTGAAGCTTTCTTT
CDR3aa: CSVGPRQSLNTEAFF